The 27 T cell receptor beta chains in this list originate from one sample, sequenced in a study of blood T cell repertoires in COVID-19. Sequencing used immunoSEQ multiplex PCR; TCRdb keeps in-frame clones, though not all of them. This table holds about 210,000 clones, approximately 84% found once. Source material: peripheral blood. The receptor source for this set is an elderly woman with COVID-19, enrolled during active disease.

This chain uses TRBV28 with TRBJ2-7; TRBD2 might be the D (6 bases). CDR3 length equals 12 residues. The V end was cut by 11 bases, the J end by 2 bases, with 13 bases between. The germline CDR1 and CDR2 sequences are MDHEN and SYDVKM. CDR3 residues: CASGTPPYEQYF. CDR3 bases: TGTGCCTCCGGGACTCCCCCCTACGAGCAGTACTTC. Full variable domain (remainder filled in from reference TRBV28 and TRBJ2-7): DVKVTQSSRYLVKRTGEKVFLECVQDMDHENMFWYRQDPGLGLRLIYFSYDVKMKEKGDIPEGYSVSREKKERFSLILESASTNQTSMYLCASGTPPYEQYFGPGTRLTVT.

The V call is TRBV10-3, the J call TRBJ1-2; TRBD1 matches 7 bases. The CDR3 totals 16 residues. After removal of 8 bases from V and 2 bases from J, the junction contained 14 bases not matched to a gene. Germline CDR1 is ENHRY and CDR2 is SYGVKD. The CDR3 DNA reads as TGTGCCATCGCCCCCCCCGGGGACAGCCTGAACTATGGCTACACCTTC. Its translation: CAIAPPGDSLNYGYTF.

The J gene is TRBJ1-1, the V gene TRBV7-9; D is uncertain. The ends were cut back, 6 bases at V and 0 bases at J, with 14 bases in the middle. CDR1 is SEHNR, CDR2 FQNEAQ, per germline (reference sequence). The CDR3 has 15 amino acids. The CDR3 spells CASSYSSVMNTEAFF. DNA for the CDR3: TGTGCCAGCAGTTATTCCAGCGTCATGAACACTGAAGCTTTCTTT.

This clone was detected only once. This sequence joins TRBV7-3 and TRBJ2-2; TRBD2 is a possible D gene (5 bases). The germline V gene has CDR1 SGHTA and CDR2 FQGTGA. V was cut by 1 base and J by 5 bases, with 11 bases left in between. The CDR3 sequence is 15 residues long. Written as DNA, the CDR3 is TGTGCCAGCAGCTTAAGTCTCTCGGGGACCGGGGAGCTGTTTTTT. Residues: CASSLSLSGTGELFF.

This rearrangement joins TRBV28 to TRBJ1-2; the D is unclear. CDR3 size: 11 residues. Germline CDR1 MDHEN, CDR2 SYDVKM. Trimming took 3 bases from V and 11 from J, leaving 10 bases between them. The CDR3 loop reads CASSLTGMYTF. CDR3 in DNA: TGTGCCAGCAGTTTGACCGGGATGTACACCTTC.

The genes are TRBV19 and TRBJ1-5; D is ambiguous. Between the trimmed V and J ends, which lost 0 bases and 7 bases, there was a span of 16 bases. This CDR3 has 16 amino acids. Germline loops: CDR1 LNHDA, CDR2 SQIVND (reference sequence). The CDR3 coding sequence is TGTGCCAGTAGTATAGAGGGAGGACGCTCCTGGCAGCCCCAGCATTTT. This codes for CASSIEGGRSWQPQHF.

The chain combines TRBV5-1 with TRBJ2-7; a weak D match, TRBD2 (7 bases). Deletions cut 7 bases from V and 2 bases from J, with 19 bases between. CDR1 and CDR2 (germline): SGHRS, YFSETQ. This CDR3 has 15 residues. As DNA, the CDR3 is TGCGCCAGCGGGGGGAGGGGACACGGCACCTACGAGCAGTACTTC. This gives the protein CASGGRGHGTYEQYF. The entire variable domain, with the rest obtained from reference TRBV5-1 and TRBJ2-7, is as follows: KAGVTQTPRYLIKTRGQQVTLSCSPISGHRSVSWYQQTPGQGLQFLFEYFSETQRNKGNFPGRFSGRQFSNSRSEMNVSTLELGDSALYLCASGGRGHGTYEQYFGPGTRLTVT.

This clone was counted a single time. This chain's CDR3 is CASSRGLTDTQYF. In nucleotides, the CDR3 is TGCGCCAGCAGCAGGGGGCTCACAGATACGCAGTATTTT. The chain links TRBV4-1 to TRBJ2-3; 7 nucleotides align to TRBD1. Germline values: CDR1 MGHRA, CDR2 YSYEKL. CDR3 length: 13 residues. The V segment lost 5 bases and the J segment 2 bases; nucleotides outside the gene matches: 1.

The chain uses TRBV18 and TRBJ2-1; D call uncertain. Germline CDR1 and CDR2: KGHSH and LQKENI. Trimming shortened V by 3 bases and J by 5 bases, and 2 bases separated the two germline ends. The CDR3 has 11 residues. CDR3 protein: CASSPNNEQFF. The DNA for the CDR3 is TGTGCCAGCTCACCCAACAATGAGCAGTTCTTC.

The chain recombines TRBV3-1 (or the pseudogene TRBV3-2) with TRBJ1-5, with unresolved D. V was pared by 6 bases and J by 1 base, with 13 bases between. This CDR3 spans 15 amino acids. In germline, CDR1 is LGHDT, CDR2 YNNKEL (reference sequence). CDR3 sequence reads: CASRPSFNSNQPQHF. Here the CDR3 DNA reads TGTGCCAGCAGACCCAGTTTCAACAGCAATCAGCCCCAGCATTTT.

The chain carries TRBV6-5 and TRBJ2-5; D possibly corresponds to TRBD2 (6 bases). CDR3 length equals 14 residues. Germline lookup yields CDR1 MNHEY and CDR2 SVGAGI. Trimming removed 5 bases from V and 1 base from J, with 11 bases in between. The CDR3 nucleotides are TGTGCCAGCAGTCCCCCGGGGGTCCAAGAGACCCAGTACTTC. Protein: CASSPPGVQETQYF.

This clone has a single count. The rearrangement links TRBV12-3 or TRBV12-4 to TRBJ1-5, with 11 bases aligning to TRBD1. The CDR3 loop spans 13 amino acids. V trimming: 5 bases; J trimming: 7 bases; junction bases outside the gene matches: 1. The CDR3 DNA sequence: TGTGCCAGCAGTCGGACAGGGGGCCAGCCCCAGCATTTT. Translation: CASSRTGGQPQHF.

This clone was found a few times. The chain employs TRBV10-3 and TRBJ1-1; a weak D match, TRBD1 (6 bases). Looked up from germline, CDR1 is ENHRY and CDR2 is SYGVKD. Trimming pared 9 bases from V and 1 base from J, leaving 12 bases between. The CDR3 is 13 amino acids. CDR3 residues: CAIQQGENTEAFF. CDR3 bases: TGTGCCATACAACAGGGAGAGAACACTGAAGCTTTCTTT.

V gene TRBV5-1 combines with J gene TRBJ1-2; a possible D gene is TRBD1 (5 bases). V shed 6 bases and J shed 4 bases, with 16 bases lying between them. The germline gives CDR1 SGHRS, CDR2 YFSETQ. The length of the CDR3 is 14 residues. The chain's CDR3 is CASTPLGGFYGYTF. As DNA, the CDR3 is TGCGCCAGCACTCCACTCGGGGGATTCTATGGCTACACCTTC.

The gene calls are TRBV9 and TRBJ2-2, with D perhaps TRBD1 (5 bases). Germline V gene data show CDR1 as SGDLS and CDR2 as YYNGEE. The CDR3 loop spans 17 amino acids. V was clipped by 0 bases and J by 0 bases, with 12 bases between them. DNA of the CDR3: TGTGCCAGCAGCGTAGGGGTGAAGGGGCCGAACACCGGGGAGCTGTTTTTT. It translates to CASSVGVKGPNTGELFF.

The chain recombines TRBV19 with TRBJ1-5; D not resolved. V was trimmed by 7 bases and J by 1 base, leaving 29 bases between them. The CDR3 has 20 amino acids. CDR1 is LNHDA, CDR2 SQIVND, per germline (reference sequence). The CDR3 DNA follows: TGTGCCAGTACCCCCTTTCCGCGCGGCAGTTCGGCCCAGAGCAATCAGCCCCAGCATTTT. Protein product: CASTPFPRGSSAQSNQPQHF.

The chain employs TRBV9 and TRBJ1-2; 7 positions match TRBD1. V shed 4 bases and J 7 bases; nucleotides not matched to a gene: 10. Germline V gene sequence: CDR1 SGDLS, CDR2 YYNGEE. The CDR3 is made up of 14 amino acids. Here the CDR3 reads CASSPRQGSGGYTF. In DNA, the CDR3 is TGTGCCAGCAGCCCCCGACAGGGAAGCGGTGGCTACACCTTC.

The CDR3 bases are TGCAGAGCGTTATTGCGGGGAGTTGCTTTCTTT. This translates into CRALLRGVAFF. The gene calls are TRBV20-1 and TRBJ1-1; no firm D call. The CDR3 is made up of 11 amino acids. Germline CDR1 is DFQATT and CDR2 is SNEGSKA (reference sequence).

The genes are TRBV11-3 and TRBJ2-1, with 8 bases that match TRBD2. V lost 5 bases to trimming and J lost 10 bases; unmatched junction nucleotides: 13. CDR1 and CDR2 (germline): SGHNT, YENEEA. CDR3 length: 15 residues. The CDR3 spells CASSPGRGDASEQFF. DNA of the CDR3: TGTGCCAGCAGCCCCGGGCGGGGGGACGCGAGCGAGCAGTTCTTC.

The CDR3 reads CASSYSRYGSSYEQYF. The CDR3 coding sequence is TGTGCCAGCAGTTACTCGAGATATGGGAGCTCCTACGAGCAGTACTTC. V gene TRBV6-5 combines with J gene TRBJ2-7; possible D gene TRBD2, 5 bases. The CDR3 is 16 amino acids. The germline CDR1 and CDR2 sequences are MNHEY and SVGAGI. Trimming shortened V by 0 bases and J by 0 bases, and 12 bases separated the two germline ends.

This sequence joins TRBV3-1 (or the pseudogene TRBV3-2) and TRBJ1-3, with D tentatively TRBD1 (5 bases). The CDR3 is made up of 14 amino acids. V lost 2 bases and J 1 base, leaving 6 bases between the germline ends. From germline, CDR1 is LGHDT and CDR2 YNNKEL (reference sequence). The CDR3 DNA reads TGTGCCAGCAGCCAACAGGGTTCTGGAAACACCATATATTTT. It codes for CASSQQGSGNTIYF.

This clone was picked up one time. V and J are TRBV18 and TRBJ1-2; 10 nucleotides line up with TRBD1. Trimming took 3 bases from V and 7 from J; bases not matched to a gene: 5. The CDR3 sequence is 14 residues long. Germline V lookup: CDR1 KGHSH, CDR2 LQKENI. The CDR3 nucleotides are TGTGCCAGCTCACCCGGACAGGGGGTTTCTGGCTACACCTTC. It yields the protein CASSPGQGVSGYTF.

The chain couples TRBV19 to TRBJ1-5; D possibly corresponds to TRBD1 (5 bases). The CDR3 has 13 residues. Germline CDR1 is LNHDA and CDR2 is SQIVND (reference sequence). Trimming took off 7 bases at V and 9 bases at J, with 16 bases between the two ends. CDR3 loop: CASTTDILGPQHF. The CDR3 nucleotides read TGTGCCAGTACCACGGACATCTTGGGGCCCCAGCATTTT.

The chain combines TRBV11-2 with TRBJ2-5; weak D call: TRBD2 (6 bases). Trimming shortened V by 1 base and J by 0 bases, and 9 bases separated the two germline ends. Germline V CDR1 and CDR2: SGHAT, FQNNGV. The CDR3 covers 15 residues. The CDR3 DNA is TGTGCCAGCAGCTTAGTGGGGGGACACCAAGAGACCCAGTACTTC. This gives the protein CASSLVGGHQETQYF.

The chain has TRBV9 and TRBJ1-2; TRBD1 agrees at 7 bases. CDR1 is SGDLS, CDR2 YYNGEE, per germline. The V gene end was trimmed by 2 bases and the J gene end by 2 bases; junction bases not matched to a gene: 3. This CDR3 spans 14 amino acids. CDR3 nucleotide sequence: TGTGCCAGCAGCGTGGGGGACAGAAACTATGGCTACACCTTC. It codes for CASSVGDRNYGYTF.

CDR3 nucleotides: TGTGCCAGTAAAGAACAGACAGTTGCAACTAATGAAAAACTGTTTTTT. This translates into CASKEQTVATNEKLFF. The V gene is TRBV19, the J gene TRBJ1-4; D is possibly TRBD1 (5 bases). The germline gives CDR1 LNHDA, CDR2 SQIVND (reference sequence). The V end was cut by 7 bases, the J end by 0 bases, with 15 bases between. This CDR3 is 16 amino acids long.

DNA of the CDR3: TGTGCCAGCAGTGACGGTCATTCCCAGCATTTT. It translates to CASSDGHSQHF. The chain employs TRBV6-1 and TRBJ1-5; no firm D call. V lost 3 bases to trimming and J lost 11 bases, with 8 bases between them. From germline, CDR1 is MNHNS and CDR2 SASEGT. This CDR3 region has 11 residues.